This T cell receptor beta chain is drawn from a study of CXCR3-negative and CXCR3-positive naive CD8 T cells. Study outcomes and limitations: Naive subsets had comparable surface CD5; TCR strength was inferred from TRB CDR3 properties. Both naive subsets showed comparably high diversity, and memory CD8+ cells showed much lower diversity.

Germline CDR1 SGDLS, CDR2 YYNGEE. This CDR3 comprises 14 residues. In preparing the TRB cDNA libraries, 5' RACE with UMI labels was used. TCRdb processed the 5' RACE reads again and assigns one entry to each CDR3 protein, with no DNA. The specimen's table records about 48,000 distinct CDR3 sequences. To note about this clonotype: The antigen remains undetermined.

The TCR sequence derives from a human donor in good health. Some clones in this sample may be carry-over from other donors' samples. The sequencing input was memory CD8+ T cells from blood. The chain employs TRBV9 and TRBJ2-7. The CDR3: CASSVASHSYEQYF.